The rows below give T cell receptor beta chains drawn from one sample of a study of beta chain features in type 1 diabetes. Only in-frame clones appear in the TCRdb table, and some are missing; sequencing was by immunoSEQ multiplex PCR. Altogether fewer than 350,000 clones are present, over 12% being singletons, with the ten largest covering 0.015%. The sequenced sample consisted of naive CD4+ T cells from blood. The source is a man aged 18 to 30 with type 1 diabetes. CDR3s include the opening cysteine and the closing phenylalanine or tryptophan. The order of the fields is J gene, clone size, D gene, V gene, CDR3 DNA, CDR3 protein. The D gene is left open where the match is weak. Clone size is shown for a subset of rows, as once, few, many or a class of expanded clone.

>TRBJ2-1|-|TRBD2|TRBV28
TGTGCCAGCAGTTTTGTGGGCGGGAGCACACAGTTCTTC
CASSFVGGSTQFF
>TRBJ1-2|few|-|TRBV4-2
TGTGCCAGCAGCCAAGGTGGGGCAGGGGTGGCCTATGGCTACACCTTC
CASSQGGAGVAYGYTF
>TRBJ2-7|few|-|TRBV28
TGTGCCAGCAGTCAGGGTAGGGTCTACGAGCAGTACTTC
CASSQGRVYEQYF
>TRBJ2-3|-|TRBD2|TRBV4-3
TGCGCCAGCAGCCCTGCCCTTCTACTAGCGGGGGGGACCGATACGCAGTATTTT
CASSPALLLAGGTDTQYF
>TRBJ2-7|few|-|TRBV20-1
TGCAGTGCTAGGATAGGGGACATACAGTACTTC
CSARIGDIQYF
>TRBJ2-7|-|-|TRBV19
TGTGCCAGTAGTCGTCTGAGGAAGGGAGAACGCGGCTCCTACGAGCAGTACTTC
CASSRLRKGERGSYEQYF
>TRBJ1-2|few|-|TRBV28
TGTGCCAGCAGTTTGCGGTATGGCTACACCTTC
CASSLRYGYTF
>TRBJ2-7|few|-|TRBV2
TGTGCCAGCATCGCGGGGCCCTCCTACGAGCAGTACTTC
CASIAGPSYEQYF
>TRBJ2-1|few|TRBD2|TRBV6-6
TGTGCCAGCAGTCCTGACGGGGGGGGCGAGTTCTTC
CASSPDGGGEFF
>TRBJ1-1|few|-|TRBV14
TGTGCCAGCAGCCAAGGGACAACAGCTTTCTTT
CASSQGTTAFF
>TRBJ1-2|-|TRBD1|TRBV25-1
TGTGCCAGCAGTGGACCCTCCGACAGGGCGCGTGGCTACACCTTC
CASSGPSDRARGYTF
>TRBJ2-1|-|TRBD2|TRBV30
TGTGCCTGGATCAAACCCCCCGGGACTAGCGGATCGGAGCAGTTCTTC
CAWIKPPGTSGSEQFF
>TRBJ2-5|-|TRBD1|TRBV19
TGTGCCAGTAGTATCCAGGGACAGGGGCGCTCTTTGGTAACCCAGTACTTC
CASSIQGQGRSLVTQYF
>TRBJ2-1|-|TRBD2|TRBV4-3
TGCGCCAGCAGCCAAGACCGGGCGGGGGGGCCTGATGAGCAGTTCTTC
CASSQDRAGGPDEQFF
>TRBJ1-5|-|-|TRBV18
TGTGCCAGCTCACCCTCCGGGTCGAGCAATCAGCCCCAGCATTTT
CASSPSGSSNQPQHF
>TRBJ1-1|-|TRBD1|TRBV4-3
TGCGCCAGCAGCCGCGAACAGGGGTGGGGCACTGAAGCTTTCTTT
CASSREQGWGTEAFF
>TRBJ1-3|-|-|TRBV11-2
TGTGCCAGCAGCTCAGTCTCTGGAAACACCATATATTTT
CASSSVSGNTIYF
>TRBJ2-1|few|-|TRBV7-2
TGTGCCAGCAGCTTAGGGAGGGGAGAAGGTGGGTGGAATGAGCAGTTCTTC
CASSLGRGEGGWNEQFF
>TRBJ2-7|few|TRBD2|TRBV4-1
TGCGCCAGCAGCCATCCGACTAGCGGAGTTTACGAGCAGTACTTC
CASSHPTSGVYEQYF
>TRBJ2-3|-|-|TRBV7-9
TGTGCCAGCAGCTTAGATCTAAACCAATACTATACAGATACGCAGTATTTT
CASSLDLNQYYTDTQYF
>TRBJ2-3|-|-|TRBV7-2
TGTGCCAGCAGCTTAGTCTCCGGGGGATACACAGATACGCAGTATTTT
CASSLVSGGYTDTQYF
>TRBJ2-3|few|-|TRBV6-1
TGTGCCAGCGATTGGCGCACAGATACGCAGTATTTT
CASDWRTDTQYF